This TCR beta chain derives from a study of cytomegalovirus exposure and HLA in healthy donors. Study-wide context: Samples from HLA-typed donors yielded about 85 million unique TCRs in an early data release. General study results and limits: Cytomegalovirus association was listed for around 170 TCR beta chains. In most subjects, TCR beta sequences reportedly gave accurate predictions of HLA-A and HLA-B alleles.

The V segment lost 1 base and the J segment 8 bases; nucleotides outside the gene matches: 2. Germline V CDR1 and CDR2: SGHVS, FNYEAQ. There are 13 residues in the CDR3. The PCR had 60 Vbeta and 13 Jbeta primers. Sequencing used immunoSEQ multiplex PCR; TCRdb keeps in-frame clones, though not all of them. The sample features 130,000 to 150,000 clones, with 2% to 3% in its top ten. About this clone: Its antigen is undetermined.

The sequencing sample was made of PBMCs. The gene calls are TRBV7-6 and TRBJ2-1; 7 bases are shared with TRBD2. This sequence was found in a man between 35 and 55 years old in good health and CMV-seronegative. The CDR3 nucleotides are TGTGCCAGCAGCTTAGGACTAGCCTATGAGCAGTTCTTC. Protein: CASSLGLAYEQFF.